This T cell receptor (beta chain) stems from a study of identifying expanded T cells in peripheral blood. Study observations and caveats: Over about two and four weeks, about 15 and 18 clones changed, versus approximately 1.2 between replicates. Variance in clone template counts between roughly 2-week samples significantly increased with total template count across all healthy donors.

Per the germline V gene, CDR1 is GTSNPN and CDR2 is SVGIG (reference sequence). CDR3 length equals 15 residues. Between the trimmed V and J ends, which lost 2 bases and 14 bases, there was a span of 22 bases. Details on this clone: Its specificity is not known.

Generated by immunoSEQ multiplex PCR, the TCRdb table keeps only in-frame clones and is missing some. The table shows tens of thousands of clones, with over 75% occurring only once. During the collection period, no donor immune events like infections were recorded. The chain is built from TRBV30 and TRBJ1-6, with TRBD1 as a possible D gene (5 bases). The sequence came from a person aged 18 to 70 in good health. The sequenced material came from blood. The CDR3 DNA sequence: TGTGCCTGGAGTCCCCCAGGGATCAATCCCAGGACCCTCCACTTT. It yields the protein CAWSPPGINPRTLHF.